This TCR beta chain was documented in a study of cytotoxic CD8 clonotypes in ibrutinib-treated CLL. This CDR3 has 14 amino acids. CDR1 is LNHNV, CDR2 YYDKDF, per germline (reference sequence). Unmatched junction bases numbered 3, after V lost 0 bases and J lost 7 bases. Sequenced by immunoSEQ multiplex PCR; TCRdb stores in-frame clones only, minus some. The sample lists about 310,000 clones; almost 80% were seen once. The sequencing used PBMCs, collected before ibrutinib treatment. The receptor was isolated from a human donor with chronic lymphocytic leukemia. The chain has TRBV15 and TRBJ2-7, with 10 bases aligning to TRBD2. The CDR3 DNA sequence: TGTGCCACCAGCAGAGATCTGGGACTAGCGGAGCAGTACTTC. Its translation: CATSRDLGLAEQYF. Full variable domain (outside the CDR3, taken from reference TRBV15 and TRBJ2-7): DAMVIQNPRYQVTQFGKPVTLSCSQTLNHNVMYWYQQKSSQAPKLLFHYYDKDFNNEADTPDNFQSRRPNTSFCFLDIRSPGLGDTAMYLCATSRDLGLAEQYFGPGTRLTVT.